The 23 T cell receptor beta chains below all came from one sample that was sequenced in a study of human CD8 memory T cell subsets. Libraries targeted TCR beta using 5' RACE with UMIs. TCRdb re-called the 5' RACE reads and catalogs CDR3 proteins one per entry, DNA excluded. The sample data list 3,000 to 4,500 distinct CDR3 sequences. Material for sequencing was CD8+ effector memory T cells (TEM) sorted from PBMCs. Subset: effector memory CD8 T cells, CCR7- CD45RO+ CD95+. The receptors were sampled from a human donor in good health.

The gene calls are TRBV7-9 and TRBJ2-1; TCRdb calls TRBD2, which cannot be checked without DNA. Germline CDR1 and CDR2: SEHNR and FQNEAQ (reference sequence). This CDR3 region has 16 residues. CDR3 residues: CASSLFGTSGYNEQFF.

Judged by frequency, this clonotype is medium-sized. V is TRBV6-4 and J is TRBJ2-1. The CDR3 totals 14 residues. Germline assignment: CDR1 MRHNA and CDR2 SNTAGT. CDR3 sequence: CASSPSSSYNEQFF.

This clonotype is identified as medium-sized from frequency. The rearrangement uses TRBV5-5 and TRBJ1-6; without DNA, the TCRdb call of TRBD1 cannot be checked. Per germline, CDR1 SGHKS and CDR2 YYEKEE (reference sequence). The CDR3 length is 14 residues. The CDR3 sequence: CASSFGTGPSPLHF.

This clonotype shows up as medium-sized by frequency. V and J are TRBV28 and TRBJ2-1. CDR3 length equals 13 residues. Germline V gene data show CDR1 as MDHEN and CDR2 as SYDVKM. This chain's CDR3 is CASIGDYYNEQFF.

The chain is built from TRBV27 and TRBJ2-1; no DNA is available, so the TRBD1 call from TCRdb remains unchecked. CDR1 is MNHEY and CDR2 is SMNVEV in the germline V gene (reference sequence). The CDR3 is 15 amino acids. The CDR3 reads CASSSGGIVNNEQFF.

The chain employs TRBV24-1 and TRBJ2-1; the D gene TCRdb calls, TRBD2, cannot be checked with no DNA. The CDR3 consists of 15 residues. Germline V CDR1 and CDR2: KGHDR, SFDVKD. CDR3 in amino acids: CATSDFAHPRNEQFF.

This chain connects TRBV12-3 or TRBV12-4 to TRBJ2-5; the TCRdb D gene call, TRBD2, has no DNA to confirm it. This CDR3 has 15 residues. The CDR3: CASSFYRGPQETQYF.

The chain is built from TRBV10-2 and TRBJ2-5; TCRdb outputs TRBD2, but without DNA this stays unchecked. In germline, CDR1 is WSHSY, CDR2 SAAADI. The CDR3 has 13 residues. The CDR3 loop is CASRKRETETQYF.

According to its frequency, this clonotype is medium-sized (0.01 to 0.1%). The V and J genes are TRBV9 and TRBJ1-5; TCRdb calls TRBD1, which cannot be checked without DNA. Germline V gene sequence: CDR1 SGDLS, CDR2 YYNGEE. The CDR3 contains 15 residues. CDR3 sequence reads: CASSPWDISNQPQHF.

Measured by frequency, this clonotype is medium-sized. This chain links TRBV7-6 with TRBJ2-7; without DNA, the TCRdb call of TRBD1 cannot be checked. The CDR3 extends over 17 amino acids. The germline V gene encodes CDR1 SGHVS and CDR2 FNYEAQ. CDR3 sequence reads: CASSPGVGLEGAYEQYF.

The V call is TRBV7-3, the J call TRBJ2-7; TCRdb outputs TRBD2, but without DNA this stays unchecked. Germline lookup yields CDR1 SGHTA and CDR2 FQGTGA. The CDR3 is made up of 15 amino acids. CDR3 loop: CASSHGVGEGYEQYF.

The chain joins TRBV2 to TRBJ2-1; TCRdb's D call of TRBD2 is untestable without DNA. This CDR3 contains 15 residues. CDR1 and CDR2 (germline): SNHLY, FYNNEI. The CDR3 is CASSEWVAGNNEQFF.

The chain employs TRBV29-1 and TRBJ2-1; lacking DNA, the TRBD2 call made by TCRdb goes unchecked. The CDR3 is 17 amino acids. CDR1 and CDR2 (germline): SQVTM, ANQGSEA. The CDR3 sequence is CSVEAFGGAGIYNEQFF.

The genes are TRBV29-1 and TRBJ1-3; TCRdb picks TRBD1, but there is no DNA to check that call. The CDR3 consists of 12 residues. Germline assignment: CDR1 SQVTM and CDR2 ANQGSEA. Here the CDR3 reads CSFRDIGNTIYF. The full variable domain, rest sourced from reference TRBV29-1 and TRBJ1-3, is SAVISQKPSRDICQRGTSLTIQCQVDSQVTMMFWYRQQPGQSLTLIATANQGSEATYESGFVIDKFPISRPNLTFSTLTVSNMSPEDSSIYLCSFRDIGNTIYFGEGSWLTVV.

The chain combines TRBV2 with TRBJ2-5. The CDR3 runs 11 residues. Germline V lookup: CDR1 SNHLY, CDR2 FYNNEI. The CDR3: CASRAQETQYF.

Considering frequency, this clonotype is medium-sized (0.01 to 0.1%). The chain links TRBV20-1 to TRBJ2-7; with no DNA, the TCRdb D assignment of TRBD2 cannot be verified. CDR3 length: 15 residues. Per germline, CDR1 DFQATT and CDR2 SNEGSKA (reference sequence). CDR3 sequence: CSASLVPSGSSEQYF.

The rearrangement joins TRBV24-1 to TRBJ2-3; TCRdb gives TRBD2 as the D gene, but with no DNA this cannot be confirmed. This CDR3 comprises 15 residues. Germline values: CDR1 KGHDR, CDR2 SFDVKD. CDR3 sequence reads: CATSDVAGGADTQYF.

This clonotype is medium-sized (0.01 to 0.1%) by frequency. CDR3 region: CASSGFGGSSDTQYF. The chain combines TRBV6-1 with TRBJ2-3; checking the TCRdb D call of TRBD1 is not possible without DNA. Germline V CDR1 and CDR2: MNHNS, SASEGT. This CDR3 has 15 residues.

Measured by frequency, this clonotype is medium-sized. The rearrangement uses TRBV7-3 and TRBJ2-1; lacking DNA, the TRBD2 call made by TCRdb goes unchecked. The germline CDR1 and CDR2 sequences are SGHTA and FQGTGA. This CDR3 spans 17 amino acids. The CDR3 sequence is CASSQGLAGGPYNEQFF.

The rearrangement joins TRBV28 to TRBJ2-6; TCRdb's D call of TRBD2 is untestable without DNA. Germline V gives CDR1 MDHEN, CDR2 SYDVKM. This CDR3 contains 14 residues. The CDR3 here is CASSLRDGANVLTF.

This clonotype ranks as medium-sized (0.01 to 0.1%) in terms of frequency. The V and J genes are TRBV5-1 and TRBJ2-3; TCRdb proposes TRBD1, but this gene call is untestable without DNA. The CDR3 sequence is 15 residues long. Germline V gene data show CDR1 as SGHRS and CDR2 as YFSETQ. The CDR3 sequence is CASSNRQGVGDTQYF.

The chain links TRBV6-4 to TRBJ2-1; without DNA, the TCRdb call of TRBD1 cannot be checked. Germline loops: CDR1 MRHNA, CDR2 SNTAGT. The CDR3 is made up of 15 amino acids. The CDR3 protein is CASSDGRVEIDEQFF.

The rearrangement uses TRBV20-1 and TRBJ2-5; absent DNA, TCRdb's TRBD1 call cannot be checked. This CDR3 is 14 amino acids long. Germline V gives CDR1 DFQATT, CDR2 SNEGSKA (reference sequence). The CDR3 reads CSARDGGGKETQYF.